One sample yielded the 21 T cell receptor beta chains listed below, sequenced in a study of shared clonotypes between healthy human individuals. TCRdb's table, derived via immunoSEQ multiplex PCR, lists solely in-frame clones and lacks some. Among approximately 2.5 million clones, approximately 93% were seen once, and the ten largest hold roughly 0.36%. Sequences were obtained from naive CD4+ T cells from PBMCs. Subset given: CD45RA+ positively selected. These receptors were obtained from a man between 18 and 35 years old in good health. Some clones in this sample may be carry-over from other donors' samples.

The gene calls are TRBV28 and TRBJ2-5; 14 bases fit TRBD2. The assigned J gene may be wrong: the sequence end matches TRBJ2-7 better. The CDR3 is made up of 16 amino acids. Per germline, CDR1 MDHEN and CDR2 SYDVKM. CDR3 coding DNA: TGTGCCAGCAGTCTACCAGGACTAGCGGGAGGCGGCGAGCAGTACTTC. Residues: CASSLPGLAGGGEQYF.

This clone was detected once. The chain has TRBV7-9 and TRBJ1-5, with D possibly matching TRBD1 (6 bases). Trimming cost V 5 bases and J 2 bases, with 13 bases left between them. The CDR3 length is 15 residues. CDR1 is SEHNR, CDR2 FQNEAQ, per germline (reference sequence). CDR3 sequence reads: CASSATQGRNQPQHF. CDR3 sequence (DNA): TGTGCCAGCAGCGCCACACAGGGTCGCAATCAGCCCCAGCATTTT.

Comment on this clone: Distinct nucleotide sequences in the sample also encode this CDR3. The genes are TRBV25-1 and TRBJ2-3; no firm D call. CDR1 MGHDK and CDR2 SYGVNS come from the germline V gene. CDR3 length: 13 amino acids. Trimming left V 4 bases short and J 3 bases short, with 8 bases between. CDR3: CASSVGATDTQYF. The CDR3, as DNA: TGTGCCAGCAGTGTAGGTGCGACAGATACGCAGTATTTT.

V gene TRBV28 combines with J gene TRBJ1-4; D is possibly TRBD1 (5 bases). This CDR3 comprises 14 residues. Trimming pared 5 bases from V and 7 bases from J, leaving 14 bases between. Germline V gene sequence: CDR1 MDHEN, CDR2 SYDVKM. CDR3 residues: CASSQRQGREKLFF. CDR3 nucleotides: TGTGCCAGCAGTCAGCGCCAGGGACGTGAAAAACTGTTTTTT.

J is TRBJ2-1 and V is TRBV9; TRBD2 matches 7 bases. CDR3 length equals 16 residues. V shed 3 bases, J shed 0 bases, and the junction held 6 bases outside the gene matches. Germline V gives CDR1 SGDLS, CDR2 YYNGEE. CDR3 protein: CASSAAGRSSYNEQFF. In DNA form, the CDR3 reads TGTGCCAGCAGCGCAGCGGGACGTAGCTCCTACAATGAGCAGTTCTTC.

V is TRBV10-3 and J is TRBJ1-4, with a weak D call TRBD1 (6 bases). The germline V and J ends were trimmed by 3 bases and 7 bases, with 15 bases remaining between them. Germline CDR1 is ENHRY and CDR2 is SYGVKD. The CDR3 length is 15 residues. CDR3 sequence reads: CAISEVGGLGEKLFF. In DNA form, the CDR3 reads TGTGCCATCAGTGAAGTTGGGGGCTTGGGTGAAAAACTGTTTTTT.

V is TRBV7-2 and J is TRBJ1-1; 8 nucleotides agree with TRBD1. Germline CDR1 reads SGHTA; CDR2 reads FQGNSA. The ends lost 4 bases at V and 6 bases at J; junction bases unmatched: 10. The length of the CDR3 is 15 residues. The CDR3 nucleotides are TGTGCCAGCAGCTATCAGGGGGCTCATATCCCTGAAGCTTTCTTT. This sequence encodes CASSYQGAHIPEAFF. Full variable domain (rest looked up from reference TRBV7-2 and TRBJ1-1): GAGVSQSPSNKVTEKGKDVELRCDPISGHTALYWYRQSLGQGLEFLIYFQGNSAPDKSGLPSDRFSAERTGGSVSTLTIQRTQQEDSAVYLCASSYQGAHIPEAFFGQGTRLTVV.

The chain uses TRBV7-2 and TRBJ1-2, with a weak D call TRBD1 (5 bases). Trimming removed 5 bases from V and 6 bases from J, with 19 bases in between. There are 15 residues in the CDR3. Germline assignment: CDR1 SGHTA and CDR2 FQGNSA. This CDR3 is CASSVPGGTGDGYTF. The CDR3 nucleotides are TGTGCCAGCAGCGTCCCGGGCGGGACCGGGGATGGCTACACCTTC.

The chain recombines TRBV7-2 with TRBJ2-7, with 10 bases lining up with TRBD2. The germline V gene has CDR1 SGHTA and CDR2 FQGNSA. Trimming took 0 bases from V and 0 from J; bases not matched to a gene: 2. This CDR3 spans 16 amino acids. This CDR3 reads CASSLASGRISYEQYF. As DNA, the CDR3 is TGTGCCAGCAGCTTAGCTAGCGGGAGGATCTCCTACGAGCAGTACTTC.

CDR3 DNA sequence: TGCGCCAGCACAACTAGGAGTGACACCGGGGAGCTGTTTTTT. It encodes CASTTRSDTGELFF. V gene TRBV5-1 combines with J gene TRBJ2-2, with D tentatively TRBD2 (5 bases). This CDR3 spans 14 amino acids. The germline gives CDR1 SGHRS, CDR2 YFSETQ. Trimming stripped 6 bases from V and 3 bases from J, with 12 bases between.

This chain connects TRBV6-5 to TRBJ2-7, with TRBD1 matching over 11 bases. The J segment lost 4 bases and the V segment lost 6 bases, leaving 5 bases of the junction unmatched. This CDR3 is 14 amino acids long. Germline V gene sequence: CDR1 MNHEY, CDR2 SVGAGI. The DNA for the CDR3 is TGTGCCAGCAGACGCGGACAGGGGGCGTACGAGCAGTACTTC. It yields the protein CASRRGQGAYEQYF.

This rearrangement joins TRBV2 to TRBJ2-5, with 9 bases that match TRBD1. The ends lost 4 bases at V and 2 bases at J; junction bases unmatched: 5. Germline V gene sequence: CDR1 SNHLY, CDR2 FYNNEI. This CDR3 is built from 15 residues. The CDR3 region is CASSGDRAPQETQYF. The CDR3 DNA is TGTGCCAGCAGTGGGGACAGGGCGCCGCAAGAGACCCAGTACTTC.

Written as DNA, the CDR3 is TGTGCCAGCCAAGGGGGGCCGCCCTACGAGCAGTACTTC. This sequence encodes CASQGGPPYEQYF. The chain combines TRBV25-1 with TRBJ2-7, with D possibly called TRBD1 or TRBD2 (6 bases each). Germline lookup yields CDR1 MGHDK and CDR2 SYGVNS. V lost 8 bases, J lost 2 bases, and 13 bases lay in between. The CDR3 is 13 amino acids.

The genes are TRBV2 and TRBJ1-2; D is possibly TRBD1 (5 bases). The ends were cut back, 7 bases at V and 4 bases at J, with 10 bases in the middle. From germline, CDR1 is SNHLY and CDR2 FYNNEI. CDR3 size: 12 residues. The CDR3 nucleotides are TGTGCCAGCACACAAGACAGCTATGGCTACACCTTC. Translation gives CASTQDSYGYTF.

This rearrangement joins TRBV18 to TRBJ1-5, with 7 positions matching TRBD1. The J segment lost 9 bases and the V segment lost 6 bases, leaving 20 bases of the junction unmatched. The CDR3 is 17 amino acids. Germline V gives CDR1 KGHSH, CDR2 LQKENI. The CDR3 protein is CASSPNGGTADQGPQHF. CDR3 nucleotides: TGTGCCAGCTCCCCGAACGGGGGGACAGCCGACCAAGGGCCCCAGCATTTT.

This clone came up a few times. Other DNA sequences of this sample code for an identical CDR3. The gene calls are TRBV28 and TRBJ2-7; D gene ambiguous. The V end was cut by 1 base, the J end by 0 bases, with 1 base between. CDR1 MDHEN and CDR2 SYDVKM come from the germline V gene. This CDR3 is built from 12 residues. In nucleotides, the CDR3 is TGTGCCAGCAGTTTATCCTCCTACGAGCAGTACTTC. This translates into CASSLSSYEQYF.

V gene TRBV6-5 combines with J gene TRBJ2-5; perhaps D is TRBD1 or TRBD2 (5 bases each). The J call is doubtful: the DNA matches TRBJ2-7 better. The CDR3 sequence is 13 residues long. From germline, CDR1 is MNHEY and CDR2 SVGAGI. The CDR3 spells CASSRDPLYEQYF. DNA for the CDR3: TGTGCCAGCAGCCGGGACCCGCTCTACGAGCAGTACTTC.

This clone was observed a handful of times. The chain couples TRBV29-1 to TRBJ1-1; D is unresolved. Germline assignment: CDR1 SQVTM and CDR2 ANQGSEA. There are 12 residues in the CDR3. V was trimmed by 2 bases and J by 4 bases, leaving 8 bases between them. CDR3: CSVETPGTEAFF. Written as DNA, the CDR3 is TGCAGCGTTGAAACCCCGGGCACTGAAGCTTTCTTT.

V usage is TRBV6-5 and J usage is TRBJ2-5; D remains unclear. The CDR3 has 14 residues. V shed 2 bases and J shed 7 bases, with 14 bases lying between them. Germline assignment: CDR1 MNHEY and CDR2 SVGAGI. The CDR3 protein is CASSYPGAPATQYF. CDR3 in DNA: TGTGCCAGCAGTTACCCGGGCGCCCCCGCGACCCAGTACTTC.

The chain uses TRBV18 and TRBJ1-5; 10 bases fit TRBD1. CDR3 length equals 15 residues. Germline CDR1 KGHSH, CDR2 LQKENI. Germline trimming cut 4 bases from V and 7 bases from J; bases unmatched to any gene: 7. This CDR3 reads CASSLLGQGGQPQHF. CDR3 DNA sequence: TGTGCCAGCTCACTTTTAGGACAGGGGGGACAGCCCCAGCATTTT.

CDR3 residues: CASSLGATGGTYEQYF. CDR3 in DNA: TGCGCCAGCAGCTTGGGAGCGACAGGGGGCACCTACGAGCAGTACTTC. V usage is TRBV5-1 and J usage is TRBJ2-7; 10 bases line up with TRBD1. In germline, CDR1 is SGHRS, CDR2 YFSETQ. The CDR3 totals 16 residues. Trimming took 0 bases from V and 2 from J; bases not matched to a gene: 5.